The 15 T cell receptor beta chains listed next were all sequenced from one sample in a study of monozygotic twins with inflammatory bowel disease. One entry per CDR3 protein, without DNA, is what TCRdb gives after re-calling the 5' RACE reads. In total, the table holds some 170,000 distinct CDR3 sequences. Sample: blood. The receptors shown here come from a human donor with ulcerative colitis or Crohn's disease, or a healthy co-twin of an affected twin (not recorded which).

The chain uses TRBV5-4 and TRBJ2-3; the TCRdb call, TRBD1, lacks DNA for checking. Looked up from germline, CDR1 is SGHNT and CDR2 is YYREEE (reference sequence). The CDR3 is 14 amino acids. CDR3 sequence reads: CASSGGGATDTQYF.

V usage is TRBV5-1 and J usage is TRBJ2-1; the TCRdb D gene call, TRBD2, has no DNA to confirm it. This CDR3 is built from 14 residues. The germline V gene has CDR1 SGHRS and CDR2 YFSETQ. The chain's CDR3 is CASSLVGMANEQFF.

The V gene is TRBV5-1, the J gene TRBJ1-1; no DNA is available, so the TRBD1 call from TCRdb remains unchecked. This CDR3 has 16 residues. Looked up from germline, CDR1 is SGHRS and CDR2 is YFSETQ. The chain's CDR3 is CASSLAGGLSNTEAFF.

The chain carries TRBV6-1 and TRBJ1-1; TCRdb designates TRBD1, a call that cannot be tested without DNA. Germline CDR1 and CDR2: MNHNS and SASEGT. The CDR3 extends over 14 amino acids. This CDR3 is CASSRDTENTEAFF.

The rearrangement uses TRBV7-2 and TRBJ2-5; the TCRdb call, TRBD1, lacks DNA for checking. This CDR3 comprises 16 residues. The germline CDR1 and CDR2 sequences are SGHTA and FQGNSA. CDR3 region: CASSLAPVGGQETQYF.

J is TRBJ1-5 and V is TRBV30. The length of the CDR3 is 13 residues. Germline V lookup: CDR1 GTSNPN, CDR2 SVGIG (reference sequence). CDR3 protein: CAWSVISNQPQHF.

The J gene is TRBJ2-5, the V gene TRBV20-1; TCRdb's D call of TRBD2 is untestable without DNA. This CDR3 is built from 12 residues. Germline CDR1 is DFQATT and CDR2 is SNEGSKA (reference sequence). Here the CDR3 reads CSVYWLAETQYF.

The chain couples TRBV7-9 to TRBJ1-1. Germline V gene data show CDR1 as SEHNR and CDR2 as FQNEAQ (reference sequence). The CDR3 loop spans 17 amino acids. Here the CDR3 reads CASSSETGTDLNTEAFF.

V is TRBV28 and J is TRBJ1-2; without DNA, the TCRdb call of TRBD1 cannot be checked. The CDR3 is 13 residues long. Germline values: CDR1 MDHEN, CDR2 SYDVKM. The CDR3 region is CASRVGINYSYTF.

The CDR3 loop reads CASSLGYEGREQYF. The chain has TRBV12-3 or TRBV12-4 and TRBJ2-7. The CDR3 loop spans 14 amino acids.

This CDR3 reads CASSLSGQGRERTF. This chain uses TRBV12-3 or TRBV12-4 with TRBJ1-2; TCRdb's D call, TRBD1, is unchecked because there is no DNA. The CDR3 sequence is 14 residues long.

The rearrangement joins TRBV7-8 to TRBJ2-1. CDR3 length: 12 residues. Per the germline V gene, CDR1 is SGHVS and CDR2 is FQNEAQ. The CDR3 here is CASSWVGNEQFF. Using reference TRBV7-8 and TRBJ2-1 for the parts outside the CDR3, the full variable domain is GAGVSQSPRYKVAKRGQDVALRCDPISGHVSLFWYQQALGQGPEFLTYFQNEAQLDKSGLPSDRFFAERPEGSVSTLKIQRTQQEDSAVYLCASSWVGNEQFFGPGTRLTVL.

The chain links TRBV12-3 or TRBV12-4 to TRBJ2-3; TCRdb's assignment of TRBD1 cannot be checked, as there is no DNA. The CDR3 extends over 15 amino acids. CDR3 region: CASSFRGTFTDTQYF.

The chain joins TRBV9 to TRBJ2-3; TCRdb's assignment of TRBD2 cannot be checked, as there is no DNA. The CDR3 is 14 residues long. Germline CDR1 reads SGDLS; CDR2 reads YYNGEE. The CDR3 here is CASSLRSKRDTQYF.

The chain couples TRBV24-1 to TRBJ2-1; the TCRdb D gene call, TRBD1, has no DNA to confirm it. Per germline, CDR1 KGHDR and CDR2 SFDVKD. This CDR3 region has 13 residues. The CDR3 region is CATSDPGGNEQFF.